What follows describes a single T cell receptor beta chain. Its antigen remains unidentified. A far larger clone lies a single base away; this is likely a read error. The sample belongs to a study of regulatory T cells in long-lasting Graves disease. General observations from the study: Persistent disease samples used TRBV28, TRBJ1-2 and TRBJ2-5 preferentially.

Stated time point: newly diagnosed GD, antithyroid drugs for less than 3 months. PBMC RNA was the source of the TCR library. Arm-PCR of CDR3 regions and iRepertoire HTBI primers were used to build TCR beta libraries. TCRdb fed the multiplex PCR reads into MiXCR, producing one record per CDR3 protein. The repertoire consists of around 400,000 distinct CDR3 sequences, with roughly 12% occurring once and the leading ten covering approximately 20%. The CDR3 consists of 17 residues. Looked up from germline, CDR1 is SGHVS and CDR2 is FQNEAQ. This same sample was also taken into another study, of T cells in Graves' hyperthyroidism and ophthalmopathy. That investigation notes: Initially, a first-round RT-PCR of the TCR CDR3 employed the HTBI primer set. Most thyroid clonotypes expanded above 0.001 appeared in blood too.

Sequences were derived from peripheral blood mononuclear cells (PBMCs), sampled at new diagnosis, from a patient treated with antithyroid drugs. The chain joins TRBV7-8 to TRBJ1-5, with a tentative D call TRBD1 (6 bases). The clonotype originates from a woman between 18 and 29 years old with Graves disease. For the CDR3, the DNA is TGCGCCAGCAGCCCCTTAGCCCCAGGGGCCTTAAATCAGCCCCAGCATTTT. Translating gives CASSPLAPGALNQPQHF.